This TCR beta chain is from a study of blood T cell repertoires in COVID-19. Study-level information: The United States, Italy and Spain provided the acute and convalescent COVID-19 samples. Sources were T cells, B-cell-depleted T cells, or PBMCs; the material itself was cDNA or gDNA.

Germline V gene sequence: CDR1 SGHRS, CDR2 YFSETQ. V gave up 0 bases and J gave up 3 bases, with 7 bases separating them. The length of the CDR3 is 13 residues. In the original processing: Quantification of nucleated cells was approximated via reference gene primer amplification. Produced via immunoSEQ multiplex PCR; TCRdb's table is partial and in-frame only. D and trimming were read from the DNA, whereas the V and J calls and clone size are those reported in that table. The sample holds just under 65,000 clones, about 82% seen once. This chain links TRBV5-1 with TRBJ2-7, with D hard to call. Material: peripheral blood. This TCR came from a human donor in a cohort sampled during active COVID-19. The CDR3, as DNA: TGCGCCAGCAGCTTGGGGCAGGACTACGAGCAGTACTTC. Protein: CASSLGQDYEQYF.